This T cell receptor (beta chain) was recorded in a study of OX40 agonist ivuxolimab in advanced cancers. As for the study in general: Three individuals attained partial responses, comprising one hepatocellular carcinoma case and two cutaneous melanoma cases.

TCRdb keeps only in-frame clones here, not all; method: immunoSEQ multiplex PCR. The sample consists of about 85,000 clones, about 86% of them appearing once. This CDR3 has 15 residues. The V gene's germline CDR1 is SNHLY and CDR2 FYNNEI. The germline V and J ends were trimmed by 7 bases and 0 bases, with 13 bases remaining between them. The source material was CD4+ or CD8+ T cells sorted from blood, sampled in a trial of the OX40 agonist ivuxolimab. The source is an adult with an advanced solid tumor such as melanoma, head and neck, liver or kidney cancer. J is TRBJ1-5 and V is TRBV2; TRBD1 is a possible D gene (5 bases). In DNA form, the CDR3 reads TGTGCCAGCATTTACGGACACCTTAGCAATCAGCCCCAGCATTTT. This encodes CASIYGHLSNQPQHF.